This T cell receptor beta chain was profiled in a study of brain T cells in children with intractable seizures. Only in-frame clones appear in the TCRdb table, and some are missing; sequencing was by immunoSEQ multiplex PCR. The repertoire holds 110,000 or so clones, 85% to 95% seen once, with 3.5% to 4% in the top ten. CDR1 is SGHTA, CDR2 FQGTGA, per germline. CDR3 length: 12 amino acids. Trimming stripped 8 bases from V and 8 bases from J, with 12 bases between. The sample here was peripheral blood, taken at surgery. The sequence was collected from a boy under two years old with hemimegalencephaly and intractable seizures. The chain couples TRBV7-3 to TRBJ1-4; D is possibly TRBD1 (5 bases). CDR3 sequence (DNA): TGTGCCAGCCATACTAGGGGCGAAAAACTGTTTTTT. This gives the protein CASHTRGEKLFF.